This entry is about one TCR beta chain. Using immunoSEQ multiplex PCR, the repertoire was profiled, and TCRdb retains in-frame clones only, with some absent. The sample contains 150,000 to 200,000 clones, 90% of which appear only once. This sample stems from a study of control samples from healthy donors and cancer patients. The TCR was taken from a woman in her fifties or sixties in good health. Sequencing input: blood.

The CDR3 loop is CASSHRDRGYEQYF. For the CDR3, the DNA is TGTGCCAGTAGTCACCGGGACAGGGGGTACGAGCAGTACTTC. V and J are TRBV19 and TRBJ2-7, with 11 bases aligning to TRBD1. Germline V gene lookup returns CDR1 LNHDA and CDR2 SQIVND (reference sequence). The CDR3 runs 14 residues. The trim removed 5 bases at V and 4 bases at J, leaving 4 bases unmatched.